The table lists the clone carrying this T cell receptor (beta chain) with a few counts. Its antigen is not identified. Possible read error: a much larger clone is one base away. This library used 300 to 450 ng RNA and molecular barcoded adaptors spanning alpha/delta and beta/gamma chains. TCRdb fed the reads into MiXCR, producing one record per CDR3 protein. In the table there are 75,000 to 95,000 distinct CDR3 sequences, 9% to 15% of which are singletons. The sample is drawn from a study of read filtering for tumor transcriptome and immune sequencing. Study overall: DNase treatment preceded whole-transcriptome library preparation. IR-seq gave about 4.05 to 11 million TCR reads per sample; RNA-seq gave about 80 to 1,400. Whole-study results and caveats: Correlation between methods rose after single-read clonotypes were removed.

Germline CDR1 is MDHEN and CDR2 is SYDVKM. This CDR3 spans 15 amino acids. The V and J ends lost 7 bases and 4 bases respectively, with 18 bases between them. V gene TRBV28 combines with J gene TRBJ2-3; TRBD1 or TRBD2 may be the D gene (5 bases each). This TCR came from a donor aged 40 or over with multiple myeloma. The material sequenced was a population of CD138-negative cells sorted from bone marrow. CDR3 DNA: TGTGCCAGCAATTCATTCCGGGGCACCCCAGATACGCAGTATTTT. It yields the protein CASNSFRGTPDTQYF.